This TCR beta chain derives from a study of T cell repertoires in cytomegalovirus infection. Turning to the study itself: Public TCR beta signatures marked donors with CMV infection and the matching HLA.

This clonotype was detected ten times or more. What it binds is unknown. The study's findings and limits: Clonotype analysis showed dominance of the ex vivo response by HLA-C-restricted CMV-specific TCR beta clonotypes. Pooled public TCR beta family frequency picked out CMV carriers with the relevant HLA.

V dropped 2 bases and J dropped 3 bases, with 7 bases sitting between them. Germline CDR1 is SGHTA and CDR2 is FQGNSA. This CDR3 has 14 residues. MiXCR, applied by TCRdb to the reads, yields one record per CDR3 protein. Here the sample spans under 250,000 distinct CDR3 sequences, approximately 13% being singletons. V usage is TRBV7-2 and J usage is TRBJ1-4; D possibly corresponds to TRBD1 (5 bases). The clonotype comes from a human donor in good health (CMV status not recorded). Some clones in this sample may be carry-over from other donors' samples. Sequenced material: PBMCs. The CDR3 sequence is CASSLLGPNEKLFF. CDR3 in DNA: TGTGCCAGCAGCTTATTGGGACCTAATGAAAAACTGTTTTTT.